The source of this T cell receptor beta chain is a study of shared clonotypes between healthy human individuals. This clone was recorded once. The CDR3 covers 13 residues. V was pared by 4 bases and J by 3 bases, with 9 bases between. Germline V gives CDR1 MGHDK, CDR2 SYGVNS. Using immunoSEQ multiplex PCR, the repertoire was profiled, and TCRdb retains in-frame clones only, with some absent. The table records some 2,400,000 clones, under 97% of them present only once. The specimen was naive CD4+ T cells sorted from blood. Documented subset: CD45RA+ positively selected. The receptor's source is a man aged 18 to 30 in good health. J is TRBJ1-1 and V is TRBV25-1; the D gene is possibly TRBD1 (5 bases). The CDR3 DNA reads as TGTGCCAGCAGTGGGGGCGCGGACACTGAAGCTTTCTTT. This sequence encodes CASSGGADTEAFF.